This T cell receptor (beta chain) originates from a study of type 1 regulatory T cells (dated by TCRdb to 2020 to 2023). Background for the entire study: The study characterized an in vitro protocol that generated a Tr1-enriched, alloantigen-specific CD4 T cell product named T-allo10. T-allo10 was under clinical evaluation in patients with hematological malignancies receiving allogeneic hematopoietic stem cell transplantation.

Inclusive of the bounding cysteine and phenylalanine, the CDR3 is 15 residues long. The retained sequence is limited to the CDR3, 45 bases, with the frame set at the first base. Unmatched junction bases come to 7, with V trimmed by 6 bases and J by 0 bases. Via the germline V gene, CDR1 is SGHAT and CDR2 FQNNGV. Specificity for host alloantigens, anergy, and the capacity for alloantigen-specific suppression were described as properties of donor-derived T-allo10 cells. Sequencing used an Illumina MiSeq. TCRdb redid the processing of the public reads, applying fastp at Q25 and MiXCR, and retained in-frame beta chains. All rows with the same CDR3 protein become a single entry with the most common DNA and genes. Within this sample are 60,000 to 80,000 distinct CDR3 sequences, with about 62% of them counted one time only. The ten largest account for 7% to 9.5% of the sample. This clonotype was counted between two and nine times. What this receptor recognizes is not known. Base qualities are not provided; no much larger clone lies one nucleotide away.

Sequencing used cultured T cells, either the whole culture or a sorted T cell fraction (not recorded which). The cell subset or site label, as the study defines it: Tr1-enriched cell product generated in vitro against host alloantigens. The chain links TRBV11-2 with TRBJ2-7, with TRBD1 identical over 8 junction bases. The TCR was taken from a human donor in good health. The nucleotide sequence is given as TGTGCCAGCAGTTACACAGGGGGGTCCTCCTACGAGCAGTACTTC. This yields the protein CASSYTGGSSYEQYF.